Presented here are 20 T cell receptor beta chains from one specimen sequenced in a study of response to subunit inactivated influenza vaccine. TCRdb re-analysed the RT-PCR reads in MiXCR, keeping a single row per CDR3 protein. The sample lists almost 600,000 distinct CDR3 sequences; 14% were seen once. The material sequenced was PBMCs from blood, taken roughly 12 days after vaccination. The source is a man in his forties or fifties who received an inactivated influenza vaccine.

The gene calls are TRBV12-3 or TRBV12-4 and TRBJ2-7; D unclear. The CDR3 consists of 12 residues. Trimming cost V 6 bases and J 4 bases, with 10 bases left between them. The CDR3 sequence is CASRLGIYEQYF. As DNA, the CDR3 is TGTGCCAGCAGACTGGGAATTTACGAGCAGTACTTC.

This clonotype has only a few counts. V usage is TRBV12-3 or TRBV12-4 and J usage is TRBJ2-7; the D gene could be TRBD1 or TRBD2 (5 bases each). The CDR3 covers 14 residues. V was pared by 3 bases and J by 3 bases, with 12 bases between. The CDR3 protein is CASSFRQGVYEQYF. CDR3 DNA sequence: TGTGCCAGCAGTTTTAGGCAGGGAGTCTACGAGCAGTACTTC.

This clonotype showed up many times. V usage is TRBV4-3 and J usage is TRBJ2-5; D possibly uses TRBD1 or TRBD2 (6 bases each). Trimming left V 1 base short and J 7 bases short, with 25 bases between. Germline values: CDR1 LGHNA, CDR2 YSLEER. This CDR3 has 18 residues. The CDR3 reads CASSQVGSTGTQKGTQYF. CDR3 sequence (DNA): TGCGCCAGCAGCCAAGTTGGCTCCACAGGGACTCAAAAAGGGACCCAGTACTTC.

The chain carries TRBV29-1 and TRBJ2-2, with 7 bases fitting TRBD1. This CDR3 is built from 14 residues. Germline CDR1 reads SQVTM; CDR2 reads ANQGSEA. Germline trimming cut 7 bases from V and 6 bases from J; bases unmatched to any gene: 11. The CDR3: CSARIGGASGELFF. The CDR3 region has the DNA TGCAGCGCTCGAATAGGGGGCGCATCCGGGGAGCTGTTTTTT.

CDR3 sequence reads: CASSRGTGHEQFF. CDR3 nucleotide sequence: TGTGCCAGCAGCCGGGGGACAGGGCATGAGCAGTTCTTC. This chain uses TRBV4-2 with TRBJ2-1, with 9 positions matching TRBD1. The CDR3 contains 13 residues. V shed 4 bases, J shed 8 bases, and the junction held 3 bases outside the gene matches. Germline CDR1 LGHNA, CDR2 YNFKEQ.

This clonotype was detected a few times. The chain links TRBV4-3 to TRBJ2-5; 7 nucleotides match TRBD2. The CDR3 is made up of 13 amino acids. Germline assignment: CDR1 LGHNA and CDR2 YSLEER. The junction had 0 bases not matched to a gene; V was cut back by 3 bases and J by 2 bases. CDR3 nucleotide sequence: TGCGCCAGCAGCCACGGGGGGCAAGAGACCCAGTACTTC. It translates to CASSHGGQETQYF.

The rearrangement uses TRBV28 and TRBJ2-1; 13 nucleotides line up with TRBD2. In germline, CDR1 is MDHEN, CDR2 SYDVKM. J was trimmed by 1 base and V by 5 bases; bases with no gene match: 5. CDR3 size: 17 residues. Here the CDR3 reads CASSLLAGGRSYNEQFF. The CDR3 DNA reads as TGTGCCAGCAGTCTACTAGCGGGAGGGCGATCCTACAATGAGCAGTTCTTC. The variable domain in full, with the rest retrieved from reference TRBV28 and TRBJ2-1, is DVKVTQSSRYLVKRTGEKVFLECVQDMDHENMFWYRQDPGLGLRLIYFSYDVKMKEKGDIPEGYSVSREKKERFSLILESASTNQTSMYLCASSLLAGGRSYNEQFFGPGTRLTVL.

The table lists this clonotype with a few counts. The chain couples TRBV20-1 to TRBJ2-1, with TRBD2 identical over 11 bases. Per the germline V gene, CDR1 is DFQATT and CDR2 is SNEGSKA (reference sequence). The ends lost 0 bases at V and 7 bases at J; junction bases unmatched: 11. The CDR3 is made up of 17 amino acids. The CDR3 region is CSARDKGRGTSGNEQFF. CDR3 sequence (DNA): TGCAGTGCTAGAGATAAGGGTCGGGGGACTAGCGGTAATGAGCAGTTCTTC.

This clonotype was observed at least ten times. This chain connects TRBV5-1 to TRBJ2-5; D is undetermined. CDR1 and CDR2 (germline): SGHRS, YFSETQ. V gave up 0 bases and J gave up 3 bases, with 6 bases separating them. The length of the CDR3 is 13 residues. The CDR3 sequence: CASSLDREETQYF. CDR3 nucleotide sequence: TGCGCCAGCAGCTTGGATAGGGAAGAGACCCAGTACTTC.

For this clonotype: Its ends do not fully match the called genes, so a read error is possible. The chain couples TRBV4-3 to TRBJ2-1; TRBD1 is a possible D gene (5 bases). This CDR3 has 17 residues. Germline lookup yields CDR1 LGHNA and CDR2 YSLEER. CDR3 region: CASSQAGLSIEYSEQFF. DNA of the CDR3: TGCGCCAGCAGCCAAGCAGGGTTGAGTATTGAGTACAGTGAGCAGTTCTTC.

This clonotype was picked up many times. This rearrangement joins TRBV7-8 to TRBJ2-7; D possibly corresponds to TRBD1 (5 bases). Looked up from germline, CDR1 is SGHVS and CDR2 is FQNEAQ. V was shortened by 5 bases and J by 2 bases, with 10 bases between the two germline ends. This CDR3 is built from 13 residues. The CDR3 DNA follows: TGTGCCAGCAGCCTGACAGACACCTACGAGCAGTACTTC. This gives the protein CASSLTDTYEQYF.

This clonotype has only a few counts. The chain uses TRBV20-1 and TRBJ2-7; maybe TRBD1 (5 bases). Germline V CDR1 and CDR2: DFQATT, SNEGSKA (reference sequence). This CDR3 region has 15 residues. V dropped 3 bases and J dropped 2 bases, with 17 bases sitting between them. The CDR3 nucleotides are TGCAGTGCTAGGGGTTCGGAAGGGGCCCCCTACGAGCAGTACTTC. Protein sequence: CSARGSEGAPYEQYF.

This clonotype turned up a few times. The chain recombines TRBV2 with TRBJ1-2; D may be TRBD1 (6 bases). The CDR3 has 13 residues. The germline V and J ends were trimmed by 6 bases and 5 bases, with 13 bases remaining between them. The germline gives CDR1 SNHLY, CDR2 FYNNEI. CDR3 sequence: CASRETGAYGYTF. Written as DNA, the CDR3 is TGTGCCAGCAGAGAAACGGGGGCGTATGGCTACACCTTC.

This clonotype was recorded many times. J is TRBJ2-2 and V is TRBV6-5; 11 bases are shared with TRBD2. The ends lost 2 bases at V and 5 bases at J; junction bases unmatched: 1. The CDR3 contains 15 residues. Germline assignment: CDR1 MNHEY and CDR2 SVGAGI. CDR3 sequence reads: CASSYRLAGTGELFF. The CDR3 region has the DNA TGTGCCAGCAGTTACCGACTAGCGGGAACCGGGGAGCTGTTTTTT.

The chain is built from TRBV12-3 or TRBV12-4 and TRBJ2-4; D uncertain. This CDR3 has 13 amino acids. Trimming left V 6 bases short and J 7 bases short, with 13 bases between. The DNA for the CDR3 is TGTGCCAGCAGCCCCAGCCTAGGGAACATTCAGTACTTC. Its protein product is CASSPSLGNIQYF.

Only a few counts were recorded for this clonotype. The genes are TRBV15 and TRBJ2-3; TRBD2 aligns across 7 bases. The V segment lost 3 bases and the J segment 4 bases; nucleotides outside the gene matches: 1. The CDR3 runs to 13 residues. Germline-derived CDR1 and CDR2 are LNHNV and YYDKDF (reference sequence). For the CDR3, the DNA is TGTGCCACCAGCAGGGGGGGGGCAGATACGCAGTATTTT. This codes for CATSRGGADTQYF.

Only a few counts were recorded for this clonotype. The CDR3 region is CASSQKTDIPTYEQYF. The CDR3 bases are TGTGCCAGCAGCCAAAAAACCGACATCCCCACCTACGAGCAGTACTTC. The chain couples TRBV7-2 to TRBJ2-7; D remains unclear. Germline V gene data show CDR1 as SGHTA and CDR2 as FQGNSA. The V end was cut by 5 bases, the J end by 2 bases, with 19 bases between. This CDR3 region has 16 residues.

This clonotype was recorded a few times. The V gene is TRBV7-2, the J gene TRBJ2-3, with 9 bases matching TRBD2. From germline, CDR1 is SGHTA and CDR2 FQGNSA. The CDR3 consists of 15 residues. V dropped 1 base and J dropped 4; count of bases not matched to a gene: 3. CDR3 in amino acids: CASSLVSGSADTQYF. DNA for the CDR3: TGTGCCAGCAGCTTAGTTAGCGGGAGTGCAGATACGCAGTATTTT. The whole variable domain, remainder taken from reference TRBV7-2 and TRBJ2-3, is GAGVSQSPSNKVTEKGKDVELRCDPISGHTALYWYRQSLGQGLEFLIYFQGNSAPDKSGLPSDRFSAERTGGSVSTLTIQRTQQEDSAVYLCASSLVSGSADTQYFGPGTRLTVL.

In DNA, the CDR3 is TGTGCCAGCAGAAAGGGACTAGCGGGGGACCAAGAGACCCAGTACTTC. It codes for CASRKGLAGDQETQYF. The chain has TRBV6-2 or TRBV6-3 and TRBJ2-5; 14 positions match TRBD2. With V trimmed by 6 bases and J by 0 bases, 3 bases remained unmatched. Germline lookup yields CDR1 MNHEY and CDR2 SVGEGT. The CDR3 extends over 16 amino acids.

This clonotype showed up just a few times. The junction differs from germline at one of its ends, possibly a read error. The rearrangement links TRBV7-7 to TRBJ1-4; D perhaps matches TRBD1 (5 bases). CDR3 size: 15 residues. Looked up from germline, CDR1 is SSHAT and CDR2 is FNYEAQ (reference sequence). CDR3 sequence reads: CASSLTSGTGEKLFF. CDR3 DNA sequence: TGTGCTAGCAGTCTGACGTCCGGGACCGGAGAAAAACTGTTTTTT.